This T cell receptor beta chain was sequenced during a study of T cell repertoires in cytomegalovirus infection. This clonotype was seen at least ten times. The target antigen is unknown. MiXCR, applied by TCRdb to the reads, yields one record per CDR3 protein. The sample contains under 450,000 distinct CDR3 sequences, around a third of which appear only once. Germline CDR1 and CDR2: ENHRY and SYGVKD. The trim removed 0 bases at V and 4 bases at J, leaving 6 bases unmatched. The length of the CDR3 is 16 residues. J is TRBJ1-5 and V is TRBV10-3, with 7 bases fitting TRBD1. This TCR derives from a human donor in good health (CMV status not recorded). Some clones in this sample may be carry-over from other donors' samples. The starting material was cultured PBMCs, obtained from culture after CMV antigen stimulation. CDR3 in DNA: TGTGCCATCAGTGAGTCGGGACAGTGGGGTAATCAGCCCCAGCATTTT. It specifies CAISESGQWGNQPQHF.